This TCR beta chain came from a study of blood T cell repertoires in COVID-19. In germline, CDR1 is SGHRS, CDR2 YFSETQ. V dropped 2 bases and J dropped 2 bases, with 7 bases sitting between them. This CDR3 region has 13 residues. The data were produced by immunoSEQ multiplex PCR, yet TCRdb's version contains in-frame clones alone and is incomplete. Of 140,000 to 150,000 clones in the sample, approximately 85% are singletons; the top ten hold 2% to 3%. This TCR came from a human donor with acute or convalescent COVID-19. The donor label of this sample is uncertain. Sample: peripheral blood. The rearrangement joins TRBV5-1 to TRBJ1-2; no reliable D call. The CDR3 sequence is CASSLNGNYGYTF. CDR3 in DNA: TGCGCCAGCAGCTTAAACGGGAACTATGGCTACACCTTC.